This TCR beta chain originates from a study of cytotoxic CD8 clonotypes in ibrutinib-treated CLL. Study at large: Partial responses numbered some 25 and complete responses 2; after a median around 68 months, roughly 15 stayed remitted and approximately twelve progressed. General observations from the study: Under therapy, public clonotypes either contracted or stayed stable, and they were uncommon. Pretreatment clonality was elevated relative to age-matched healthy donors and paralleled circulating CD8+ T-cell counts.

Researchers set a sequencing depth target of 1 in 200,000 to 1 in 1 million T cells. Repertoires were generated with immunoSEQ multiplex PCR, while TCRdb's copy carries only in-frame clones and drops some. The sample shows 150,000 to 200,000 clones, 70% to 90% of them seen only once. As to this clone: As yet, its antigen is unknown.

The receptor's source is a human donor with chronic lymphocytic leukemia. The sequences come from PBMCs, collected at disease progression, from a patient treated with ibrutinib.

The CDR3 coding sequence is TGTGCCTGGAGTGTACGGTCCTCCCCTAAAGCTTTCTTT. This codes for CAWSVRSSPKAFF. This chain links TRBV30 with TRBJ1-1; no definite D call. Germline-derived CDR1 and CDR2 are GTSNPN and SVGIG (reference sequence). This CDR3 region has 13 residues. The ends were cut back, 0 bases at V and 9 bases at J, with 14 bases in the middle.